The rows below give T cell receptor beta chains drawn from one sample of a study of Ad26.COV2.S vaccination and SARS-CoV-2 variants. Measured with immunoSEQ multiplex PCR; TCRdb has only the in-frame clones, and not every one. The sample includes fewer than 500,000 clones, about 91% of them seen just once. This sample comprised peripheral blood, obtained in a trial of Ad26.COV2.S vaccine versus placebo. The source is a person aged 18-60 years who received the Ad26.COV2.S COVID-19 vaccine or a placebo. Each CDR3 is given with its conserved first and last residue. Size tells how often a clone was seen (once, few, many) or the class of an expanded clone, and some rows leave it out.

clone size	V gene	J gene	CDR3 protein
.	TRBV5-1	TRBJ2-7	CASSFYAGSHEQYF
.	TRBV18	TRBJ1-2	CASSPETGYGYTF
.	TRBV5-1	TRBJ2-1	CASSLGLAGPIDEQFF
.	TRBV7-9	TRBJ2-5	CASSLRQGWETQYF
.	TRBV4-2	TRBJ2-5	CASSQSWTGGETQYF
.	TRBV2	TRBJ1-5	CASCFSGTSNQPQHF
.	TRBV11-3	TRBJ2-2	CASSFGGEEGTGELFF
.	TRBV24-1	TRBJ2-5	CATSVTTAKFVETQYF
.	TRBV5-1	TRBJ2-2	CASSQNAGGWNTGELFF
.	TRBV6-2/TRBV6-3	TRBJ1-2	CASSYFGGHTF
once	TRBV6-2/TRBV6-3	TRBJ1-3	CASSYASGNTIYF
.	TRBV2	TRBJ2-7	CASRGDAYEQYF